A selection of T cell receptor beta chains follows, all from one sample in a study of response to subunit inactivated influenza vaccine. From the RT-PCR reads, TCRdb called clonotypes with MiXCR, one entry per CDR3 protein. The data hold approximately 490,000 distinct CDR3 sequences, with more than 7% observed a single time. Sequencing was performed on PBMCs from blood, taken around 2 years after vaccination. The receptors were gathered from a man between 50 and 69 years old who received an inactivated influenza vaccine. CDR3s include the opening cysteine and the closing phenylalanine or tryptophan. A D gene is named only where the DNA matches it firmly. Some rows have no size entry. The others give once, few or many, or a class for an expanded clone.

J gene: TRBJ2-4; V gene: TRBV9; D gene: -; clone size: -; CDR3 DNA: TGTGCCAGCAGCCCCCAAGAAGGGCTGAAAAACATTCAGTACTTC; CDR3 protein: CASSPQEGLKNIQYF
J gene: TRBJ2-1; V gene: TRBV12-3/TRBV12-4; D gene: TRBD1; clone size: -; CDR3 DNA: TGTGCCAGCAATCAGGGGGCAGGGGAGCAGTTCTTC; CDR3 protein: CASNQGAGEQFF
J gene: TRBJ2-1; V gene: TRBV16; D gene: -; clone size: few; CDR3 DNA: TGTGCCAGCAGCCTTAGTTGGGGGGACCATGAGCAGTTCTTC; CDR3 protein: CASSLSWGDHEQFF
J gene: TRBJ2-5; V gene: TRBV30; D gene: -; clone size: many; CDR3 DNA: TGTGCCTGGAGTGTACACGAGACCCAGTACTTC; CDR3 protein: CAWSVHETQYF
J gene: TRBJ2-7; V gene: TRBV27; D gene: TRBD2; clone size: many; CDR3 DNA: TGTGCCAGCAGCCTGACTAGCAGATACGAGCAGTACTTC; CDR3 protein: CASSLTSRYEQYF
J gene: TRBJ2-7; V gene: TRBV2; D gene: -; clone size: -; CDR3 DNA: TGTGCCAGCAGTATTGCGGTCGAGCAGTACTTC; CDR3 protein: CASSIAVEQYF
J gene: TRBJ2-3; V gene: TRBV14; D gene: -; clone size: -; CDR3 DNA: TGTGCCAGCAGCCGGAGACAACCCACAGATACGCAGTATTTT; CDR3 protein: CASSRRQPTDTQYF
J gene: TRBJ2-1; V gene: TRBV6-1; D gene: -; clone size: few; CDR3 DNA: TGTGCCAGCAGTCGGTACCGACAGGCCGACAATGAGCAGTTCTTC; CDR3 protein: CASSRYRQADNEQFF
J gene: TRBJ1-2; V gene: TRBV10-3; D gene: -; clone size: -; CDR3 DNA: TGTGCCATCACTGGCAGGGAGAATGGCTACACCTTC; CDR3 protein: CAITGRENGYTF
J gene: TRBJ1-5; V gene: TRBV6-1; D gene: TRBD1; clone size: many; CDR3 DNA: TGTGCCAGTAAAAAGGACAGGCTTAGTAGCAATCAGCCCCAGCATTTT; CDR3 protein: CASKKDRLSSNQPQHF
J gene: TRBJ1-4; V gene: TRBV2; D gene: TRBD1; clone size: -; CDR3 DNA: TGTGCCAGCAGCCAGAGGACAGGGCATGAAAAACTGTTTTTT; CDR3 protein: CASSQRTGHEKLFF
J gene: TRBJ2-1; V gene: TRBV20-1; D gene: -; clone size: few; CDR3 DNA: TGCAGTGCTAGAGTTTTAGCGGAGTACAATGAGCAGTTCTTC; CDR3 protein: CSARVLAEYNEQFF
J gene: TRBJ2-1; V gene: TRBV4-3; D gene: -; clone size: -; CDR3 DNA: TGCGCCAGCAGCCAAGACATAAGCTCCTACAATGAGCAGTTCTTC; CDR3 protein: CASSQDISSYNEQFF
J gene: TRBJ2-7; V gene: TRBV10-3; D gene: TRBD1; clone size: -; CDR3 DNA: TGTGCCATCAGTCTCCGGGACAGTCTTAACCACGAGCAGTACTTC; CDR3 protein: CAISLRDSLNHEQYF